This T cell receptor beta chain was obtained from a study of shared clonotypes between healthy human individuals (dated by TCRdb to 2018 to 2020). Background on the whole study: The cohort included a few men and a couple of women between 18 and 49 years of age. Libraries were prepared and TCR repertoires were sequenced by different laboratories using diverse techniques, in order to increase sequencing depth and limit assay-specific biases. For each donor, CD4 naive and CD4 memory were each run on three plates, CD8 naive on two plates, and CD8 memory on one plate. Between about 0.85 and 10 billion PBMCs per donor were obtained by leukapheresis. Blood TCR repertoires of about 5 healthy adults were deeply sequenced to estimate repertoire size and the extent of clonotype sharing between individuals.

CD8 naive samples were obtained by positive selection for CCR7 among CD45RO-negative cells, yielding a CD45RA+CCR7+ population from which TemRA cells were excluded. The donors were healthy, HIV-negative adults with no recently reported acute infections or vaccinations. Every donor was a Caucasian adult residing in Nashville, Tennessee, USA. After blood collection by leukapheresis, PBMCs were isolated using Ficoll-Histopaque density gradient centrifugation and then cryopreserved in the vapor phase of liquid nitrogen. Analytical flow cytometry was used to check the purity and quantity of every magnetically sorted T cell population. Each sorted fraction had its genomic DNA isolated and then quantified by UV absorbance on a Nanodrop 2000c. TCR CDR3 regions were amplified from genomic DNA by multiplex PCR using the deep immunoSEQ assay. Extracted genomic DNA from each cell subset was distributed evenly across all wells of several immunoSEQ 96-well plates, and each plate was treated as a replicate. For sorted subsets, around 0.2 ug of genomic DNA, equivalent to around 30,000 T cell genomes, went into each replicate PCR. The purified libraries were quantified using a Qubit 3.0 fluorometer, sized with a Bioanalyzer 2100, and then quantified again using the KAPA Library Quantification kit. Every immunoSEQ 96-well plate was sequenced on a separate single-read 150-cycle Illumina NextSeq 550 flow cell. As for the authors' bioinformatics: The immunoSEQ output contained only junctional sequences without quality scores, so filtering could not match that applied to full-length reads. Sequences were annotated with PyIR, a Python wrapper for IgBLAST v1.9, and V/J genes and CDR3 were assigned using IMGT germline references. Any read was removed if the V/J assignment was weak (E-value above 1e-6), the CDR3 was missing, or the read contained stop codons, out-of-frame junctions, or ambiguous translated residues. V3J clonotypes were defined as sequences sharing an identical inferred V gene, J gene, and CDR3 amino acid sequence. The percentage overlap between two repertoires was calculated by dividing the number of shared unique clonotypes by the size of the smaller repertoire. RTK rarefaction, the Chao1 estimator, and Recon v2.1 estimates of unobserved clonotypes were used to assess repertoire richness. OLGA was used to compute generation probabilities for all TCRbeta clonotypes that the gDNA method yielded from a few donors. Not all clones reach the TCRdb copy of this immuneACCESS table, which keeps in-frame sequences only. Checked studies attribute under half of the gap to unresolved V genes and leave the rest unexplained. The V and J calls and clone size are taken from that table; D and trimming were inferred from the DNA. Here the sample has approximately 2,200,000 clones; roughly 91% occur a single time. The biggest ten clones account for about 1.5% of the sample.

Study-wide conclusions, independent of this receptor: Naive subsets generally had larger estimated clonotype richness than memory subsets did. Even with the large sequencing depth, rarefaction of the sorted-subset datasets indicated that sequencing was incomplete. Pairwise subsampling indicated that sequencing depth was expected to affect the degree of clonotype sharing among donors. Clonotypes shared by all four sorted-subset donors showed higher generation probabilities than non-shared clonotypes. Sampling was restricted to blood, and TCR repertoires in tissues likely differ from the TCR repertoires found in blood. The small number of donors limited the genetic and exposure-history diversity represented. Across a handful of donors, approximately 5% of naive CD4, roughly 3.4% of naive CD8, roughly 2.2% of memory CD4, and 0.4% of memory CD8 clonotypes were shared.

From the germline V gene, CDR1 is MNHEY and CDR2 is SVGAGI. The CDR3 covers 13 residues, taking in both the cysteine and the phenylalanine. CDR3 DNA only is kept here, 39 bases in frame from base 1. Trimming at the junction amounts to 0 bases on V and 2 bases on J, and the germline ends lie 4 bases apart. Comment on this clone: No cognate antigen has been identified for it. No qualities accompany the bases; no much larger clone lies one base away.

The sequence came from a man younger than 30 in good health. Some clones in this sample may be carry-over from other donors' samples. Rearrangement joined TRBV6-5 to TRBJ2-5; no confident D gene assignment can be made. The sequencing sample was made of naive CD8+ T cells from PBMCs. This sample's cell subset or site label indicates: CD45RA+CCR7+. CDR3 sequence: CASSYSPQETQYF. The DNA sequence is given as TGTGCCAGCAGTTACTCTCCACAAGAGACCCAGTACTTC.